Following are 16 T cell receptor beta chains from one sample sequenced in a study of blood T cell repertoires in COVID-19. Here immunoSEQ multiplex PCR was the method, and the copy in TCRdb shows in-frame clones only, minus some. Found here are about 200,000 clones, around 80% of them singletons; the top ten hold about 17%. Material: PBMCs or T cells enriched from blood (not recorded which). The receptors were sampled from a woman aged 45-65 years with acute COVID-19.

The rearrangement uses TRBV7-9 and TRBJ2-1, with a weak D call TRBD2 (5 bases). Germline values: CDR1 SEHNR, CDR2 FQNEAQ (reference sequence). This CDR3 has 14 amino acids. Trimming removed 0 bases at V and 4 bases at J, with 7 bases between. CDR3 amino acids: CASSLAGGYNEQFF. DNA for the CDR3: TGTGCCAGCAGCTTAGCCGGAGGTTACAATGAGCAGTTCTTC. The whole variable domain, filled in from reference TRBV7-9 and TRBJ2-1, reads DTGVSQNPRHKITKRGQNVTFRCDPISEHNRLYWYRQTLGQGPEFLTYFQNEAQLEKSRLLSDRFSAERPKGSFSTLEIQRTEQGDSAMYLCASSLAGGYNEQFFGPGTRLTVL.

The chain recombines TRBV6-1 with TRBJ2-1; 8 bases match TRBD1. Trimming cost V 1 base and J 4 bases; bases outside gene matches: 6. The germline V gene encodes CDR1 MNHNS and CDR2 SASEGT. CDR3 size: 16 residues. The CDR3 sequence is CASSEGRDRLYNEQFF. CDR3 nucleotides: TGTGCCAGCAGTGAAGGTAGGGACAGGCTTTACAATGAGCAGTTCTTC.

The CDR3 here is CASSLQGYTGELFF. The CDR3, as DNA: TGTGCCAGCAGTCTCCAGGGATACACCGGGGAGCTGTTTTTT. The gene calls are TRBV6-2 or TRBV6-3 and TRBJ2-2; D might be TRBD1 (5 bases). The CDR3 loop spans 14 amino acids. V lost 5 bases, J lost 3 bases, and 10 bases lay in between. Germline V gives CDR1 MNHEY, CDR2 SVGEGT.

This clone was picked up a small number of times. The chain uses TRBV18 and TRBJ2-5; 7 positions agree with TRBD1. The CDR3 extends over 17 amino acids. Losses at the gene ends were 0 bases for V and 5 bases for J; bases not matched to a gene: 12. Germline assignment: CDR1 KGHSH and CDR2 LQKENI. The CDR3 region is CASSPPQGGPVAETQYF. The CDR3 DNA is TGTGCCAGCTCACCACCGCAAGGGGGCCCGGTTGCGGAGACCCAGTACTTC.

The chain couples TRBV5-1 to TRBJ2-2, with 7 bases matching TRBD2. The CDR3 contains 15 residues. The V segment lost 4 bases and the J segment 3 bases; nucleotides outside the gene matches: 6. Germline V CDR1 and CDR2: SGHRS, YFSETQ. CDR3 residues: CASSGTSVDTGELFF. In nucleotides, the CDR3 is TGCGCCAGCAGCGGCACTAGCGTGGACACCGGGGAGCTGTTTTTT.

The V gene is TRBV7-2, the J gene TRBJ2-1, with 9 bases matching TRBD1. Germline V CDR1 and CDR2: SGHTA, FQGNSA. Trimming cost V 5 bases and J 8 bases; bases outside gene matches: 10. CDR3 length: 15 amino acids. CDR3 region: CASSPDRGPIYEQFF. The CDR3 DNA is TGTGCCAGCAGCCCGGACAGGGGACCTATCTATGAGCAGTTCTTC.

The chain carries TRBV7-2 and TRBJ1-4; 8 bases match TRBD1. From germline, CDR1 is SGHTA and CDR2 FQGNSA. V gave up 0 bases and J gave up 4 bases; unmatched junction bases: 19. The CDR3 contains 21 residues. CDR3 loop: CASSLAGPGVGRGQYNEKLFF. DNA of the CDR3: TGTGCCAGCAGCTTAGCCGGTCCCGGTGTGGGCAGGGGGCAATATAATGAAAAACTGTTTTTT.

The CDR3 bases are TGTGCCAGCAGTTTATGGGGGGTTTGGGCCCTTGGACAGGGTGGGTTTCGTAGAGAAAAACTGTTTTTT. As protein: CASSLWGVWALGQGGFRREKLFF. The V and J genes are TRBV28 and TRBJ1-4; 8 bases map to TRBD1. CDR3 size: 23 residues. Trimming took 0 bases from V and 8 from J; bases not matched to a gene: 29. Per the germline V gene, CDR1 is MDHEN and CDR2 is SYDVKM.

The V call is TRBV7-9, the J call TRBJ1-1, with TRBD1 identical over 7 bases. Trimming at V came to 7 bases and at J to 3 bases, leaving 11 bases not matched to a gene. This CDR3 comprises 15 residues. Germline V gene sequence: CDR1 SEHNR, CDR2 FQNEAQ (reference sequence). CDR3 nucleotides: TGTGCCAGCAACCGACAGGGCGAGCCCTACACTGAAGCTTTCTTT. It encodes CASNRQGEPYTEAFF.

This clone turned up a few times. CDR3 nucleotides: TGTGCCAGCAGCTCCACCGGGACAGGTCTAAACACCATATATTTT. Its translation: CASSSTGTGLNTIYF. The rearrangement links TRBV5-8 to TRBJ1-3, with 8 bases that match TRBD1. The CDR3 consists of 15 residues. Unmatched junction bases numbered 8, after V lost 3 bases and J lost 6 bases. Germline V gene lookup returns CDR1 SGHTS and CDR2 YDEGEE.

The rearrangement joins TRBV1 to TRBJ1-5. TRBV1 is assigned pseudogene status. This CDR3 is 14 amino acids long. The CDR3 region has the DNA TGCACCAGCAGCCCTAACCCCGCGAGTCAGCCCCAGCATTTT. It specifies CTSSPNPASQPQHF.

V gene TRBV4-1 combines with J gene TRBJ1-3; TRBD1 is a possible D gene (5 bases). V was pared by 5 bases and J by 8 bases, with 19 bases between. The CDR3 extends over 15 amino acids. Germline loops: CDR1 MGHRA, CDR2 YSYEKL. Here the CDR3 reads CASSSRRQGVDTIYF. CDR3 bases: TGCGCCAGCAGCTCAAGGCGCCAGGGTGTGGACACCATATATTTT.

The CDR3 coding sequence is TGCGCCAGCAGCTTGGCAGCGACAGCAGGAGCAGATACGCAGTATTTT. Residues: CASSLAATAGADTQYF. This rearrangement joins TRBV5-1 to TRBJ2-3, with D perhaps matching TRBD1 (5 bases). V was pared by 0 bases and J by 4 bases, with 15 bases between. Germline V gene sequence: CDR1 SGHRS, CDR2 YFSETQ. CDR3 size: 16 residues. The full variable domain, rest sourced from reference TRBV5-1 and TRBJ2-3, is KAGVTQTPRYLIKTRGQQVTLSCSPISGHRSVSWYQQTPGQGLQFLFEYFSETQRNKGNFPGRFSGRQFSNSRSEMNVSTLELGDSALYLCASSLAATAGADTQYFGPGTRLTVL.

The V call is TRBV6-5, the J call TRBJ1-5; no definite D call. Per the germline V gene, CDR1 is MNHEY and CDR2 is SVGAGI. The CDR3 sequence is 15 residues long. The V end lost 0 bases, the J end lost 1 base, and 7 bases lay between the germline ends. This CDR3 is CASSYSLGSNQPQHF. Written as DNA, the CDR3 is TGTGCCAGCAGTTACTCGCTCGGGAGCAATCAGCCCCAGCATTTT.

The chain carries TRBV20-1 and TRBJ1-2; 7 positions agree with TRBD1. This CDR3 has 13 residues. V lost 3 bases and J lost 8; bases outside the gene matches: 9. Germline V gives CDR1 DFQATT, CDR2 SNEGSKA (reference sequence). The CDR3 region is CSASEDRSHGYTF. CDR3 sequence (DNA): TGCAGTGCTAGTGAGGACAGGTCTCACGGCTACACCTTC.

The rearrangement joins TRBV10-3 to TRBJ1-2; TRBD1 is a possible D gene (5 bases). V was shortened by 1 base and J by 4 bases, with 22 bases between the two germline ends. Germline CDR1 is ENHRY and CDR2 is SYGVKD. This CDR3 spans 18 amino acids. The DNA for the CDR3 is TGTGCCATCAGTGAGTTGTGGAGGGGCCAAACGATAGCCTATGGCTACACCTTC. Translation gives CAISELWRGQTIAYGYTF.